The clone carrying this T cell receptor (beta chain) occurred a few times. The target antigen is unknown. The data derive from a study of T-cell memory formation after mild COVID-19. Study conclusions and caveats: Some SARS-CoV-2-responding clones were already detected in memory before infection.

TCRdb re-called the 5' RACE reads with MiXCR, one entry per CDR3 protein. In the table there are some 450,000 distinct CDR3 sequences, 15% to 25% of which are singletons. This receptor was obtained from an adult woman who had mild COVID-19 (a few samples of this study predate the infection). Cell type and time point are not known. The material sequenced was PBMCs or a T cell subset sorted from them (not recorded which).

The CDR3 is CASSLTQGPGELFF. CDR3 sequence (DNA): TGTGCCAGCAGCTTAACGCAGGGTCCCGGGGAGCTGTTTTTT. This chain connects TRBV7-9 to TRBJ2-2, with D tentatively TRBD1 (5 bases). The CDR3 contains 14 residues. Per germline, CDR1 SEHNR and CDR2 FQNEAQ (reference sequence). With 2 bases removed from V and 6 bases from J, the gap between germline ends came to 10 bases.